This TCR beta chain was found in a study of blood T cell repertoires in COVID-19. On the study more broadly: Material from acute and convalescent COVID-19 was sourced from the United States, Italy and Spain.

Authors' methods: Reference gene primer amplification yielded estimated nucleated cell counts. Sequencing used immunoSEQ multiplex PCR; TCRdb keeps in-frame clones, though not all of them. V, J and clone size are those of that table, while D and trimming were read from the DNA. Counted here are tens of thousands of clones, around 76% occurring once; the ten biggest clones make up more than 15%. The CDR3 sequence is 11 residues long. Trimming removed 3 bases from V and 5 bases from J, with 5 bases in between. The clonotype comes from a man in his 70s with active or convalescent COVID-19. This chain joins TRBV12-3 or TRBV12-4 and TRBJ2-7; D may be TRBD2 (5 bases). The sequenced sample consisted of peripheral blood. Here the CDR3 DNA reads TGTGCCAGCAGTTTGAGGGACGAGCAGTACTTC. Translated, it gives CASSLRDEQYF.